This T cell receptor (beta chain) was identified during a study of memory CD4+ T cells and cytomegalovirus serostatus (dated by TCRdb to the late 2010s). About the study as a whole: The approximately 35 healthy Belgian adults in the cohort included 9 who were CMV seropositive and 24 who were CMV seronegative. The study sequenced CD4+ memory TCRbeta repertoires of a Belgian cohort with known cytomegalovirus serostatus to replicate a published TCR-based CMV serostatus classifier. Points the paper makes about the study in general: Of fewer than 200 previously reported CMV-associated TCRbeta sequences, approximately 64 appeared in the CD4+ memory repertoires, each in one to five individuals. On the Belgian cohort, the classifier built on the original framework reached a median bootstrapped AUC of around 0.96, with a 95% CI of 0.76-1.00. The results were interpreted as suggesting that the CMV-associated TCR signature is mostly present in the CD4+ memory repertoire. Only CD4+CD45RO+ memory cells were sequenced, unlike the original study, which covered naive and memory CD4+ and CD8+ populations. For CMV serostatus prediction, a median bootstrapped AUC of about 0.96 was reached with the original framework, and a median bootstrapped AUC of about 0.9 was reached with a US-trained random forest.

The Quick-DNA Microprep Kit was used to extract genomic DNA from the sorted cells. Amplification of TCRbeta DNA was done with the immunoSEQ hsTCRbeta kit, following the protocol from the manufacturer. TCRbeta libraries were sequenced on an Illumina MiSeq instrument. On the authors' methods: Following removal of out-of-frame sequences, around 2,300,000 distinct TCRbeta sequences were retained, with an average of approximately 64,000 per individual. Two values were used to score each individual: the count of fewer than 200 previously reported CMV-associated TCRbeta sequences and the total count of productive distinct TCRbeta sequences. A beta-binomial model was reimplemented in Python, and random forests from scikit-learn, run with default parameters, were trained on data from the US cohort. Classifier performance on the Belgian cohort was summarized as median AUC with percentile confidence intervals over 10,000 bootstrap iterations. What TCRdb holds here is the immuneACCESS table cut down to in-frame rearrangements. Part of the clones is not present; checked against another copy, under half of the missing clones reflect an unresolved V gene, and the others are unexplained. V, J and clone size are taken as reported in that table, and D and trimming were inferred from the DNA itself. For this sample there are some 52,000 clones; around 80% appear just once. Roughly 1.7% of the sample is held by the ten biggest clonotypes.

Single viable CD3+CD4+CD8-CD45RO+ cells were sorted as memory CD4+ T cells on a FACSAria II. CMV serostatus was determined using a Roche Elecsys assay that detects serum IgG against CMV pp150, pp28, p38 and p52. Once the samples were thawed, total CD4+ T cells were enriched through positive selection using CD4 magnetic microbeads. Samples originated from another study that specifically interrogated the CD4+ T cell memory repertoire. Peripheral blood mononuclear cells were isolated and cryopreserved following standard operating procedures; serum was stored at -80 °C. The staining relied on CD3-PerCP (BW264/56), CD4-APC (RPA-T4), CD45RO-PE (UCHT1) and CD8-Pacific Orange (3B5) antibodies, and Sytox blue was used to exclude non-viable cells. Trimming leaves V shorter by 5 bases and J shorter by 0 bases, with the junction holding 10 bases beyond the gene matches. The CDR3 runs 16 residues from the cysteine to the phenylalanine. The only DNA kept is the CDR3, 48 bases in frame from the first base. Per the germline V gene, SGHTA is the CDR1 and FQGNSA is the CDR2.

Concerning this clone: Its specific antigen is unknown. Per-base qualities were not stored, and no clone one base away is much larger.

The sequencing sample was made of memory CD4+ T cells from blood. The clonotype originates from an adult in good health and CMV-seronegative. Recombination linked TRBV7-2 to TRBJ2-7, with TRBD1 matching 7 junction bases. CDR3 region: CASSPRLRQGSYEQYF. Read as DNA, the sequence is TGTGCCAGCAGCCCTCGGCTTAGACAGGGCTCCTACGAGCAGTACTTC.